Shown below are 26 T cell receptor beta chains from a single sample sequenced in a study of blood T cell repertoires in COVID-19. Some clones are missing from TCRdb's copy, which holds only in-frame ones; the method was immunoSEQ multiplex PCR. The data hold about 270,000 clones, with 81% observed a single time. Sequenced: peripheral blood. Receptor source: a woman in her sixties with active or convalescent COVID-19.

The rearrangement uses TRBV7-9 and TRBJ1-1; 9 positions match TRBD1. The CDR3 length is 14 residues. J was trimmed by 4 bases and V by 3 bases; bases with no gene match: 3. Germline CDR1 is SEHNR and CDR2 is FQNEAQ (reference sequence). DNA for the CDR3: TGTGCCAGCAGCTTTTGGGACAGGGCCACTGAAGCTTTCTTT. It encodes CASSFWDRATEAFF.

This clone has a count of ten or more. V and J are TRBV21-1 and TRBJ1-1; the DNA was not compared with TRBD1, the D call given in the table. TRBV21-1 is designated a pseudogene. The CDR3 length is 17 residues. DNA for the CDR3: TGTGCCAGCAGCGTCGACAGGGGGCAAATCGGGCCCACTGAAGCTTTCTTT. Translated: CASSVDRGQIGPTEAFF.

The V call is TRBV24-1, the J call TRBJ1-1; weak D call: TRBD1 (6 bases). Germline V gene sequence: CDR1 KGHDR, CDR2 SFDVKD. V lost 5 bases, J lost 0 bases, and 9 bases lay in between. The length of the CDR3 is 14 residues. The CDR3, as DNA: TGTGCCACCAGTGGACAGGTCATGAACACTGAAGCTTTCTTT. This sequence encodes CATSGQVMNTEAFF.

The chain employs TRBV14 and TRBJ2-5; unclear D gene. This CDR3 comprises 16 residues. The V end was cut by 2 bases, the J end by 5 bases, with 18 bases between. CDR1 and CDR2 from the germline V gene are SGHDN and FVKESK. CDR3 region: CASSQSPGLLFETQYF. The CDR3 DNA reads TGTGCCAGCAGCCAAAGTCCAGGATTGCTGTTCGAGACCCAGTACTTC.

This clone is a singleton in its sample. The V call is TRBV5-1, the J call TRBJ1-5; 7 bases are shared with TRBD1. After removal of 0 bases from V and 1 base from J, the junction contained 4 bases not matched to a gene. Germline V gene data show CDR1 as SGHRS and CDR2 as YFSETQ. The CDR3 has 16 amino acids. The CDR3 reads CASSLGGTASNQPQHF. The CDR3 DNA follows: TGCGCCAGCAGCTTGGGGGGGACAGCGAGCAATCAGCCCCAGCATTTT.

About this clone: The same CDR3 arises from other DNA sequences in this sample as well. The chain has TRBV9 and TRBJ2-1, with TRBD1 identical over 7 bases. The CDR3 runs 15 residues. Germline V gives CDR1 SGDLS, CDR2 YYNGEE. V lost 4 bases, J lost 2 bases, and 6 bases stayed unmatched. The CDR3 loop is CASSPRQGPYNEQFF. The CDR3 DNA sequence: TGTGCCAGCAGCCCCCGACAGGGCCCCTACAATGAGCAGTTCTTC.

The DNA for the CDR3 is TGTGCCAGCAGCTTAGATGGCGGGGAAGGAGCCTACGAGCAGTACTTC. It codes for CASSLDGGEGAYEQYF. This chain joins TRBV11-3 and TRBJ2-7, with D perhaps matching TRBD2 (6 bases). V was clipped by 0 bases and J by 2 bases, with 14 bases between them. This CDR3 has 16 amino acids. CDR1 and CDR2 (germline): SGHNT, YENEEA.

The chain is built from TRBV27 and TRBJ2-7; perhaps TRBD2 as D (6 bases). The CDR3 is 15 residues long. CDR1 MNHEY and CDR2 SMNVEV come from the germline V gene (reference sequence). Trimming pared 2 bases from V and 8 bases from J, leaving 19 bases between. CDR3 nucleotides: TGTGCCAGCAGTTTACGGGGCAGCGGGTCCGTTCAGCAGTACTTC. Amino acid sequence: CASSLRGSGSVQQYF.

V is TRBV6-4 and J is TRBJ1-2, with D uncertain. The V and J ends lost 3 bases and 7 bases respectively, with 21 bases between them. The CDR3 loop spans 16 amino acids. The V gene's germline CDR1 is MRHNA and CDR2 SNTAGT. The CDR3 sequence: CASSEGVGSQYGGYTF. The CDR3 DNA is TGTGCCAGCAGTGAAGGAGTAGGCAGCCAATACGGTGGCTACACCTTC.

The V call is TRBV19, the J call TRBJ1-2; unclear D gene. The germline gives CDR1 LNHDA, CDR2 SQIVND (reference sequence). V lost 3 bases and J lost 6, with 8 bases in between. This CDR3 region has 12 residues. The CDR3 DNA sequence: TGTGCCAGTAGTATTTTCGGGGATGGCTACACCTTC. Amino acid sequence: CASSIFGDGYTF.

This clone occurred a few times. The rearrangement joins TRBV12-3 or TRBV12-4 to TRBJ2-7, with D maybe TRBD1 (5 bases). The CDR3 spans 13 residues. Trimming left V 8 bases short and J 2 bases short, with 13 bases between. The CDR3, as DNA: TGTGCCAGCTCGCGGACAACAGCCTACGAGCAGTACTTC. Encoded protein: CASSRTTAYEQYF.

The chain combines TRBV9 with TRBJ2-1, with no clear D. V lost 0 bases, J lost 2 bases, and 12 bases lay in between. CDR1 SGDLS and CDR2 YYNGEE come from the germline V gene. This CDR3 contains 16 residues. The CDR3 sequence: CASSVDGRGPYNEQFF. The CDR3 DNA reads TGTGCCAGCAGCGTAGACGGCCGAGGCCCCTACAATGAGCAGTTCTTC.

The chain couples TRBV3-1 (or the pseudogene TRBV3-2) to TRBJ2-7; the match to TRBD1 covers 9 bases. The CDR3 is 14 amino acids. Trimming at V came to 4 bases and at J to 6 bases, leaving 7 bases not matched to a gene. The germline V gene has CDR1 LGHDT and CDR2 YNNKEL (reference sequence). CDR3 DNA sequence: TGTGCCAGCAGCCCGAGGGACAGGGATGGCGAGCAGTACTTC. It specifies CASSPRDRDGEQYF.

The CDR3 loop reads CASSLVLQGALNSPLHF. As DNA, the CDR3 is TGTGCCAGCAGCTTAGTATTACAGGGGGCCCTGAATTCACCCCTCCACTTT. The chain employs TRBV7-9 and TRBJ1-6; 9 positions match TRBD1. Germline assignment: CDR1 SEHNR and CDR2 FQNEAQ (reference sequence). Trimming removed 1 base from V and 7 bases from J; junction bases left unmatched: 8. CDR3 length: 17 amino acids.

V and J are TRBV18 and TRBJ2-7; D possibly corresponds to TRBD1 (5 bases). The germline CDR1 and CDR2 sequences are KGHSH and LQKENI. This CDR3 is 14 amino acids long. Between the trimmed V and J ends, which lost 3 bases and 2 bases, there was a span of 11 bases. CDR3 DNA: TGTGCCAGCTCACCTGGACATTCGACCTACGAGCAGTACTTC. Translating it yields CASSPGHSTYEQYF.

This chain joins TRBV6-4 and TRBJ1-6, with TRBD1 as a possible D gene (6 bases). V was cut by 3 bases and J by 10 bases, with 13 bases left in between. From germline, CDR1 is MRHNA and CDR2 SNTAGT. This CDR3 is 14 amino acids long. The chain's CDR3 is CASSERQGKSPLHF. The CDR3 region has the DNA TGTGCCAGCAGTGAACGTCAGGGGAAATCACCCCTCCACTTT.

The chain employs TRBV6-2 or TRBV6-3 and TRBJ2-1; 11 bases are shared with TRBD2. This CDR3 region has 19 residues. V gave up 2 bases and J gave up 0 bases; unmatched junction bases: 9. Germline V gene sequence: CDR1 MNHEY, CDR2 SVGEGT. The DNA of the CDR3 is TGTGCCAGCAGTTACCCCAGGCTAGCGGGGGGCCGCTCCTACAATGAGCAGTTCTTC. Translation: CASSYPRLAGGRSYNEQFF.

The J gene is TRBJ2-7, the V gene TRBV5-4, with 11 bases that match TRBD2. J gave up 5 bases and V 7 bases, and 17 bases lay outside the gene matches. Germline lookup yields CDR1 SGHNT and CDR2 YYREEE (reference sequence). The CDR3 has 17 residues. The CDR3: CASGRGTTSGVLNEQYF. The DNA for the CDR3 is TGTGCCAGCGGCAGGGGGACGACTAGCGGGGTACTTAACGAGCAGTACTTC.

The chain employs TRBV21-1 and TRBJ1-1. TRBV21-1 is listed as a pseudogene. The CDR3 runs to 15 residues. The CDR3: CASSNTPLADTEAFF. CDR3 sequence (DNA): TGTGCCAGCAGCAACACACCCCTAGCAGACACTGAAGCTTTCTTT.

This clone has a handful of counts. The chain carries TRBV5-1 and TRBJ2-7; D not resolved. The CDR3 covers 13 residues. CDR1 SGHRS and CDR2 YFSETQ come from the germline V gene. The ends were cut back, 0 bases at V and 4 bases at J, with 8 bases in the middle. CDR3: CASSLEQTYEQYF. The CDR3, as DNA: TGCGCCAGCAGCTTGGAACAGACGTACGAGCAGTACTTC.

The chain links TRBV12-5 to TRBJ1-1; tentatively, D is TRBD1 (6 bases). V lost 2 bases and J lost 1, with 20 bases in between. Germline CDR1 and CDR2: LGHNT and FRNRAP. The CDR3 length is 18 residues. CDR3 sequence reads: CASGLQRGEGHRNTEAFF. For the CDR3, the DNA is TGTGCTAGTGGTTTGCAGAGGGGGGAGGGACACCGGAACACTGAAGCTTTCTTT.

Only one count was recorded for this clone. The rearrangement joins TRBV2 to TRBJ1-6; D not resolved. In germline, CDR1 is SNHLY, CDR2 FYNNEI. V lost 6 bases and J lost 11, with 14 bases in between. This CDR3 region has 13 residues. This chain's CDR3 is CASRSTGATPLHF. As DNA, the CDR3 is TGTGCCAGCAGGTCGACGGGAGCTACACCCCTCCACTTT.

In nucleotides, the CDR3 is TGTGCCAGCAGCCCACTGGGACGGGGGGGCCTGGAGACCCAGTACTTC. Amino acids: CASSPLGRGGLETQYF. The gene calls are TRBV3-1 (or the pseudogene TRBV3-2) and TRBJ2-5, with 8 bases that match TRBD2. There are 16 residues in the CDR3. After removal of 4 bases from V and 5 bases from J, the junction contained 12 bases not matched to a gene. In germline, CDR1 is LGHDT, CDR2 YNNKEL (reference sequence).

The genes are TRBV2 and TRBJ2-1; 10 bases line up with TRBD2. There are 14 residues in the CDR3. J gave up 6 bases and V 4 bases, and 3 bases lay outside the gene matches. Germline assignment: CDR1 SNHLY and CDR2 FYNNEI. CDR3 nucleotides: TGTGCCAGCAGTGTACTAGCGGGAAGCAATGAGCAGTTCTTC. It translates to CASSVLAGSNEQFF.

The V call is TRBV6-1, the J call TRBJ1-1; 7 nucleotides agree with TRBD1. V lost 3 bases and J lost 6; bases outside the gene matches: 4. Germline V CDR1 and CDR2: MNHNS, SASEGT. CDR3 length equals 13 residues. The CDR3 sequence is CASSDPGQPEAFF. CDR3 sequence (DNA): TGTGCCAGCAGTGACCCGGGACAGCCTGAAGCTTTCTTT.

This clone was detected a few times. The chain uses TRBV24-1 and TRBJ2-5; D gene unclear. The germline V gene encodes CDR1 KGHDR and CDR2 SFDVKD. Trimming cost V 3 bases and J 5 bases, with 15 bases left between them. CDR3 length equals 15 residues. The CDR3 loop is CATSDPQNGGETQYF. DNA for the CDR3: TGTGCCACCAGTGATCCCCAGAATGGCGGTGAGACCCAGTACTTC.